The 17 T cell receptor beta chains presented below share a single source sample, sequenced in a study of CD8 T cells in ankylosing spondylitis. These receptors are not linked to any known antigen. The study's findings and limits: Seemingly distinctive of ankylosing spondylitis blood was a TCR beta motif formed by eight highly homologous variants.

Each CDR3 protein gets one entry after TCRdb re-called the 5' RACE reads with MiXCR. The repertoire holds around 770,000 distinct CDR3 sequences, with over 15% as singletons. The specimen sequenced was blood, either unsorted or a sorted T cell fraction (not recorded which). These receptors originate from a male donor with ankylosing spondylitis.

This chain joins TRBV6-5 and TRBJ2-2, with D possibly matching TRBD1 (5 bases). V lost 1 base, J lost 5 bases, and 8 bases lay in between. CDR3 length equals 14 residues. Per the germline V gene, CDR1 is MNHEY and CDR2 is SVGAGI. Written as DNA, the CDR3 is TGTGCCAGCAGTTACTTGTCAGGGACCGGGGAGCTGTTTTTT. Its translation: CASSYLSGTGELFF.

The genes are TRBV12-3 or TRBV12-4 and TRBJ2-6, with D unclear. The CDR3 is made up of 17 amino acids. V dropped 4 bases and J dropped 0 bases, with 13 bases sitting between them. The CDR3 is CASSCVSPDSGANVLTF. CDR3 sequence (DNA): TGTGCCAGCAGTTGCGTCAGTCCAGACTCTGGGGCCAACGTCCTGACTTTC.

This clonotype was counted only a few times. The chain carries TRBV5-1 and TRBJ2-1, with 8 bases aligning to TRBD2. This CDR3 has 17 residues. Looked up from germline, CDR1 is SGHRS and CDR2 is YFSETQ. The J segment lost 6 bases and the V segment lost 1 base, leaving 12 bases of the junction unmatched. This chain's CDR3 is CASSLFWTSLIGNEQFF. The DNA of the CDR3 is TGCGCCAGCAGCTTGTTCTGGACTAGCTTAATCGGCAATGAGCAGTTCTTC. Based on the CDR3 plus reference TRBV5-1 and TRBJ2-1, the full variable domain is KAGVTQTPRYLIKTRGQQVTLSCSPISGHRSVSWYQQTPGQGLQFLFEYFSETQRNKGNFPGRFSGRQFSNSRSEMNVSTLELGDSALYLCASSLFWTSLIGNEQFFGPGTRLTVL.

The table lists this clonotype with a count of one. The V gene is TRBV24-1, the J gene TRBJ2-3, with 10 nucleotides matching TRBD1. CDR1 and CDR2 from the germline V gene are KGHDR and SFDVKD. The V and J ends lost 4 bases and 3 bases, in that order; junction bases with no gene match: 9. CDR3 size: 17 residues. Here the CDR3 reads CATSERDRTGGTDTQYF. The CDR3 DNA follows: TGTGCCACCAGTGAACGAGATCGGACAGGGGGAACAGATACGCAGTATTTT.

The chain combines TRBV20-1 with TRBJ1-2; no definite D call. CDR3 size: 12 residues. The ends were cut back, 6 bases at V and 6 bases at J, with 14 bases in the middle. Per germline, CDR1 DFQATT and CDR2 SNEGSKA (reference sequence). The CDR3 region has the DNA TGCAGTGCGTCTCAGACCCCTCATGGCTACACCTTC. It codes for CSASQTPHGYTF.

The chain recombines TRBV2 with TRBJ1-5; D gene ambiguous. Trimming shortened V by 7 bases and J by 3 bases, and 19 bases separated the two germline ends. CDR3 length: 16 residues. Germline CDR1 and CDR2: SNHLY and FYNNEI. CDR3 in DNA: TGTGCCAGCATCCAAGGGATAGGGAACGACAATCAGCCCCAGCATTTT. Amino acids: CASIQGIGNDNQPQHF.

This clonotype came up a few times. This chain connects TRBV3-1 to TRBJ1-4, with 8 bases lining up with TRBD1. Germline lookup yields CDR1 LGHDT and CDR2 YNNKEL (reference sequence). The CDR3 contains 18 residues. The J segment lost 0 bases and the V segment lost 0 bases, leaving 6 bases of the junction unmatched. The CDR3 DNA sequence: TGTGCCAGCAGCCAAGATGAGACAGGGGATGCAACTAATGAAAAACTGTTTTTT. As protein: CASSQDETGDATNEKLFF.

This chain joins TRBV7-9 and TRBJ1-1; weak D call: TRBD1 (5 bases). The CDR3 contains 17 residues. Germline V gene data show CDR1 as SEHNR and CDR2 as FQNEAQ (reference sequence). With 5 bases removed from V and 0 bases from J, the gap between germline ends came to 19 bases. The DNA of the CDR3 is TGTGCCAGCAGCACACGGGACTTCTCGGGCATGAACACTGAAGCTTTCTTT. This translates into CASSTRDFSGMNTEAFF.

V is TRBV12-3 or TRBV12-4 and J is TRBJ2-5; D gene unclear. The CDR3 is 15 amino acids. Trimming shortened V by 3 bases and J by 4 bases, and 15 bases separated the two germline ends. CDR3 amino acids: CASSFPTVGLETQYF. CDR3 in DNA: TGTGCCAGCAGTTTTCCCACTGTAGGCTTAGAGACCCAGTACTTC.

This clonotype appeared a few times. V is TRBV5-1 and J is TRBJ1-2; 8 bases align to TRBD1. The germline V gene encodes CDR1 SGHRS and CDR2 YFSETQ. The V and J ends lost 4 bases and 2 bases, in that order; junction bases with no gene match: 10. The CDR3 consists of 16 residues. The CDR3 nucleotides read TGCGCCAGCAGCAATACCGGGACAGGCCTAAACTATGGCTACACCTTC. Protein: CASSNTGTGLNYGYTF.

This clonotype was seen a handful of times. The V and J genes are TRBV7-2 and TRBJ2-1, with D possibly called TRBD1 or TRBD2 (6 bases each). V lost 5 bases and J lost 5, with 22 bases in between. The length of the CDR3 is 17 residues. Germline values: CDR1 SGHTA, CDR2 FQGNSA. The CDR3 bases are TGTGCCAGCAGCCCAAGGACTTTAGGGGGGCTACACAATGAGCAGTTCTTC. It encodes CASSPRTLGGLHNEQFF. Variable domain in full (rest from reference TRBV7-2 and TRBJ2-1): GAGVSQSPSNKVTEKGKDVELRCDPISGHTALYWYRQSLGQGLEFLIYFQGNSAPDKSGLPSDRFSAERTGGSVSTLTIQRTQQEDSAVYLCASSPRTLGGLHNEQFFGPGTRLTVL.

This clonotype was counted between two and nine times. One end of the junction varies from germline; a read error may be responsible. The chain combines TRBV12-3 or TRBV12-4 with TRBJ1-6; TRBD1 might be the D (6 bases). The CDR3 loop spans 15 amino acids. The CDR3 is CASSLGGQANSPLHF. DNA for the CDR3: TGTGCCAGCAGCTTAGGGGGGCAGGCCAATTCACCCCTCCACTTT.

This sequence joins TRBV12-3 or TRBV12-4 and TRBJ2-1; D might be TRBD2 (6 bases). The germline V and J ends were trimmed by 5 bases and 2 bases, with 13 bases remaining between them. The CDR3 extends over 15 amino acids. The CDR3 DNA follows: TGTGCCAGCAGTGGAGGGAGATACACCTACAATGAGCAGTTCTTC. It is translated as CASSGGRYTYNEQFF.

This clonotype was observed once. V usage is TRBV3-1 and J usage is TRBJ2-1; D tentatively fits TRBD1 or TRBD2 (6 bases each). In germline, CDR1 is LGHDT, CDR2 YNNKEL (reference sequence). Trimming left V 0 bases short and J 2 bases short, with 17 bases between. This CDR3 has 18 amino acids. The CDR3 nucleotides read TGTGCCAGCAGCCAAGATCTGAGGTGGGGGGCCCCCTACAATGAGCAGTTCTTC. The encoded protein is CASSQDLRWGAPYNEQFF.

The chain couples TRBV12-3 or TRBV12-4 to TRBJ2-1; possible D gene TRBD1, 5 bases. Trimming cost V 3 bases and J 8 bases, with 17 bases left between them. The CDR3 is 15 residues long. CDR3 sequence: CASSLARVVNDEQFF. In DNA form, the CDR3 reads TGTGCCAGCAGTTTGGCCAGGGTAGTTAACGATGAGCAGTTCTTC.

This sequence joins TRBV6-2 or TRBV6-3 and TRBJ2-7; D is uncertain. The germline V gene has CDR1 MNHEY and CDR2 SVGEGT. V lost 6 bases to trimming and J lost 3 bases, with 9 bases between them. The CDR3 length is 12 residues. This CDR3 reads CASSTGLYEQYF. DNA of the CDR3: TGTGCCAGCAGCACCGGGCTCTACGAGCAGTACTTC.

The chain recombines TRBV5-6 with TRBJ1-3, with no clear D. V was cut by 4 bases and J by 0 bases, with 11 bases left in between. This CDR3 has 15 amino acids. Germline V gives CDR1 SGHDT, CDR2 YYEEEE. CDR3 in DNA: TGTGCCAGCAGCAAGACCCCAAGCTCTGGAAACACCATATATTTT. Its translation is CASSKTPSSGNTIYF.